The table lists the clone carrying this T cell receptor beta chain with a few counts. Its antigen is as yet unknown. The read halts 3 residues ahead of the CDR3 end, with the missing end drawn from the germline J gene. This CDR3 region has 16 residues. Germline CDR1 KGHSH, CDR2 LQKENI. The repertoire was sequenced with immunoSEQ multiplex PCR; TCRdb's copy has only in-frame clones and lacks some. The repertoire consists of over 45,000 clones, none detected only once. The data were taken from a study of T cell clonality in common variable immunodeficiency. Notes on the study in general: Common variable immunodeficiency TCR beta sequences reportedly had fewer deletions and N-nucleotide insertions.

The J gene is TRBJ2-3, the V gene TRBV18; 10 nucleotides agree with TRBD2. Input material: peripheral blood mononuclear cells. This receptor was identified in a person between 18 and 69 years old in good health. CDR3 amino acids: CASSLRAGGLQETQYF. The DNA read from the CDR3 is TGTGCCAGCTCACTTCGAGCGGGAGGGTTACAAGAGACG.